This entry concerns a single T cell receptor (beta chain). Its antigen is still unknown. Base qualities are not recorded, but no much larger clone differs from it by a single base. This record comes from a study of monozygotic twins with cystic fibrosis (dated by TCRdb to about 2021). About the investigation overall: Roughly 2.8 micrograms of fragmented DNA went through roughly 15 PCR cycles to produce barcoded libraries. The cohort included ten female and six male twin pairs, mostly children and adolescents, aged about 2.0 to 36.4 years with a median of approximately 8.9 years. The study compared TCR beta repertoires within and between 16 monozygotic twin pairs with cystic fibrosis to assess genetic influence on V and J gene usage. Data for three of the twin pairs had previously been reported in another context. On the day blood was drawn, the twins' weight-for-height and FEVPerc (FEV1 disease centile) were ranked against those of the roughly 990 cohort participants. General study outcomes and caveats: V gene usage was most similar to the co-twin in 13 of 16 pairs, and J usage was most similar to the co-twin in 8 of 16 pairs, which suggests genetic constraints. The cohort was small, and no association was found between shared CDR3 numbers and age, concordance or disease severity. Simpson clonality was generally low (median about 0.0097), suggesting a naive-dominated repertoire, with higher clonality in the most severely affected patients. Sharing of nucleotide-identical clonotypes was significantly greater within monozygotic CF twin pairs than between unrelated CF individuals (P = 0.000026, Mann-Whitney).

The twin pairs came from the European Cystic Fibrosis Twin and Sibling Study Cohort, a cohort that recruited patients from roughly 160 CF clinics across 14 European countries. Zygosity and CFTR genotype were verified in-house, with zygosity tested by multiplex PCR of nine short tandem repeat loci. Peripheral blood was sampled from each twin, with clinical parameters recorded on the day of blood sampling. Genomic DNA was isolated from peripheral blood cells with phenol/chloroform and kept in TE buffer at 4 degrees C. The CDR3 spans 14 residues, from the cysteine through the phenylalanine. This entry keeps only the CDR3 DNA: 42 bases, framed from base 1. The germline V gene (reference sequence) yields LNHDA for CDR1 and SQIVND for CDR2. The V and J ends are trimmed by 0 bases and 0 bases, leaving 3 bases between them. Following the manufacturer's instructions, TCR beta CDR3 regions were amplified by multiplex PCR with the immunoSEQ immune profiling system. An Illumina NextSeq system was used to carry out the sequencing. Per the source publication's procedure: Sequence data were processed on the immunoSEQ Analyzer platform, and clonality was computed as the square root of Simpson's index of productive rearrangements. V and J usage similarity was measured by Jensen-Shannon distance, and CDR3 generation probabilities were computed with OLGA. Shared CDR3 sequences were searched in the immuneACCESS database (August 2020) and in VDJdb (December 2020). TCRdb carries this immuneACCESS record with in-frame sequences only. Its versions omit some clonotypes, under half of them owing to an unresolved V gene in the studies checked, with the rest unexplained. For V, J and clone size, that table is used; D and trimming come from the DNA. The sample yields some 20,000 clones; 87% were counted once. 1% to 1.5% of the sample lies in the top ten.

The chain is made from TRBV19 and TRBJ1-5; the D gene cannot be resolved reliably. The origin of this receptor is a woman in her twenties or thirties with cystic fibrosis. The sequencing sample was made of blood. The CDR3 region has the sequence CASSIEHSNQPQHF. DNA sequence: TGTGCCAGTAGTATAGAACATAGCAATCAGCCCCAGCATTTT.